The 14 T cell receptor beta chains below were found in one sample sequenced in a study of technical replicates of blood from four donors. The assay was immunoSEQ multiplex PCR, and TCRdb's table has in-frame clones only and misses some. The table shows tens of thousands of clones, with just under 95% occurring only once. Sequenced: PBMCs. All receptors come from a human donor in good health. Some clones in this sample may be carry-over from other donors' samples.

This CDR3 is CASSYRGWPYEQYF. DNA of the CDR3: TGTGCCAGCAGTTACAGGGGCTGGCCCTACGAGCAGTACTTC. The J gene is TRBJ2-7, the V gene TRBV6-5, with D possibly matching TRBD1 (5 bases). The CDR3 runs to 14 residues. Germline CDR1 is MNHEY and CDR2 is SVGAGI. Deletions cut 2 bases from V and 2 bases from J, with 10 bases between.

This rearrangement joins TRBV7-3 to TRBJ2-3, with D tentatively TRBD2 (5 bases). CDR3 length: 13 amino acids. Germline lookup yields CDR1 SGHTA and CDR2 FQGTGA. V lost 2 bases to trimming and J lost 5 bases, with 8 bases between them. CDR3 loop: CASSLLAQDTQYF. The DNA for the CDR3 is TGTGCCAGCAGCTTACTAGCCCAAGATACGCAGTATTTT.

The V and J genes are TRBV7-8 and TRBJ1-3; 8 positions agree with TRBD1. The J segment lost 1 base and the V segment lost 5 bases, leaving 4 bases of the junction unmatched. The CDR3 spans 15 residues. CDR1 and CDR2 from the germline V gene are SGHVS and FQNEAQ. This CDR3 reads CASSLRQGSGNTIYF. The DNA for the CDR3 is TGTGCCAGCAGCCTAAGACAGGGGTCTGGAAACACCATATATTTT.

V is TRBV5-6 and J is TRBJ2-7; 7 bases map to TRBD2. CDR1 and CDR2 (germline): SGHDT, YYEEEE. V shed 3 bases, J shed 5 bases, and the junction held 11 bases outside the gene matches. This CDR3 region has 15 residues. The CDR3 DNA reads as TGTGCCAGCAGCTCCTCTACGACTAGCTACAACGAGCAGTACTTC. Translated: CASSSSTTSYNEQYF.

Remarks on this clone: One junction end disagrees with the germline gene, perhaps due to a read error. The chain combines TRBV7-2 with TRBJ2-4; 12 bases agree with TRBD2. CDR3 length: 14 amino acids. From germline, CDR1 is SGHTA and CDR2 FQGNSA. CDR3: CASSSGLAGREVRF. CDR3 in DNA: TGTGCCAGCAGCTCAGGACTAGCGGGGAGGGAAGTTCGCTTC.

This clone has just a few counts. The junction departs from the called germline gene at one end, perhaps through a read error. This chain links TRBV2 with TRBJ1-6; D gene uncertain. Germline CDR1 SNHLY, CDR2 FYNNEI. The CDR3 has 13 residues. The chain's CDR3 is CASRAYIGSYYNF. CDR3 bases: TGTGCCAGCAGAGCCTATATCGGGTCCTATTATAACTTT.

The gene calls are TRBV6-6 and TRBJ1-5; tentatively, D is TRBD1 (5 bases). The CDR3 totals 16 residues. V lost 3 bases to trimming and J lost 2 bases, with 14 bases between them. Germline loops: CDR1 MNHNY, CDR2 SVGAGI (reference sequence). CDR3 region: CASSYGARARNQPQHF. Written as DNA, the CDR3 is TGTGCCAGCAGTTATGGGGCCAGAGCCCGCAATCAGCCCCAGCATTTT.

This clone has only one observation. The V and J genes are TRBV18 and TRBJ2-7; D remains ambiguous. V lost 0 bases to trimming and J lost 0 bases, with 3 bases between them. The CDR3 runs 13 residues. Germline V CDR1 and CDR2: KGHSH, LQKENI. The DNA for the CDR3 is TGTGCCAGCTCACCACCATACTCCTACGAGCAGTACTTC. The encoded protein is CASSPPYSYEQYF.

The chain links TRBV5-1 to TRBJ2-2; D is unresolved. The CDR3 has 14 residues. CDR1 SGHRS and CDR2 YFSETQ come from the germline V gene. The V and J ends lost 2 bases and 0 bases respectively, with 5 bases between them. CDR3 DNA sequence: TGCGCCAGCAGCTTTATTACGAACACCGGGGAGCTGTTTTTT. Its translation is CASSFITNTGELFF.

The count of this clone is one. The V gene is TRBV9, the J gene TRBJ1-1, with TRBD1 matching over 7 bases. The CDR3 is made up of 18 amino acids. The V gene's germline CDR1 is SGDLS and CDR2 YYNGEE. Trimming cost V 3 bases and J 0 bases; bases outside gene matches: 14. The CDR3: CASSGKTGNVPMNTEAFF. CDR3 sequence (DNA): TGTGCCAGCAGCGGGAAGACAGGGAATGTTCCTATGAACACTGAAGCTTTCTTT.

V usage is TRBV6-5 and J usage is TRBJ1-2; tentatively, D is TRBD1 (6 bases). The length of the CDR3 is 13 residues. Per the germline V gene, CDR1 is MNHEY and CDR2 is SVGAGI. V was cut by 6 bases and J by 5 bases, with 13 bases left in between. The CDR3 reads CASRLQGQYGYTF. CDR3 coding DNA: TGTGCCAGCAGGCTACAGGGTCAGTATGGCTACACCTTC.

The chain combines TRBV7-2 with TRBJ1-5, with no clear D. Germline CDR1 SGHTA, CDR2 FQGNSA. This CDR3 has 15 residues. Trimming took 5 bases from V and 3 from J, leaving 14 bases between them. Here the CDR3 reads CASSLKTGNNQPQHF. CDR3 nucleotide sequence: TGTGCCAGCAGCCTGAAGACGGGGAACAATCAGCCCCAGCATTTT.

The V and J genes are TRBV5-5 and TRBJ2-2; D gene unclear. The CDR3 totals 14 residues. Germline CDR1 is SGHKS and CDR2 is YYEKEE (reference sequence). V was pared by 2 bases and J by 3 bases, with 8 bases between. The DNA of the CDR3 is TGTGCCAGCAGCTTAATTACGGACACCGGGGAGCTGTTTTTT. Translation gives CASSLITDTGELFF.

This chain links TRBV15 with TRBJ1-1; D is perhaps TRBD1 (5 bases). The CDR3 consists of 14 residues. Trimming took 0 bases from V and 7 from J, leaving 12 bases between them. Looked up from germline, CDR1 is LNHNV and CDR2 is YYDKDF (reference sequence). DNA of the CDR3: TGTGCCACCAGCAGAGATGAGGCGGGGCGTGAAGCTTTCTTT. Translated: CATSRDEAGREAFF.